This T cell receptor beta chain was documented in a study of T cell responses to AZD1222 COVID-19 vaccine. Data came from immunoSEQ multiplex PCR; TCRdb stores just in-frame clones and leaves some out. The sample consists of about 190,000 clones, about 87% of them appearing once. The study's findings and limits: Baseline serology detected seropositivity in only 6 or 7 AZD1222 recipients. Mostly white British, mostly female donors; authors suggested clonal diversity may be underestimated. Nearly half of spike-specific TCRs reportedly target unmutated variant regions.

The CDR3 runs 15 residues. V lost 3 bases to trimming and J lost 0 bases, with 13 bases between them. CDR1 and CDR2 from the germline V gene are SGDLS and YYNGEE. With regard to this clone: The target antigen is unknown.

The sequence was obtained from an adult in good health. The sample was peripheral blood, taken on day 0 of MenACWY control vaccination. V is TRBV9 and J is TRBJ2-7, with a tentative D call TRBD2 (6 bases). CDR3 DNA sequence: TGTGCCAGCAGCGCTGGGACTTCTTCCTCCTACGAGCAGTACTTC. Encoded protein: CASSAGTSSSYEQYF.